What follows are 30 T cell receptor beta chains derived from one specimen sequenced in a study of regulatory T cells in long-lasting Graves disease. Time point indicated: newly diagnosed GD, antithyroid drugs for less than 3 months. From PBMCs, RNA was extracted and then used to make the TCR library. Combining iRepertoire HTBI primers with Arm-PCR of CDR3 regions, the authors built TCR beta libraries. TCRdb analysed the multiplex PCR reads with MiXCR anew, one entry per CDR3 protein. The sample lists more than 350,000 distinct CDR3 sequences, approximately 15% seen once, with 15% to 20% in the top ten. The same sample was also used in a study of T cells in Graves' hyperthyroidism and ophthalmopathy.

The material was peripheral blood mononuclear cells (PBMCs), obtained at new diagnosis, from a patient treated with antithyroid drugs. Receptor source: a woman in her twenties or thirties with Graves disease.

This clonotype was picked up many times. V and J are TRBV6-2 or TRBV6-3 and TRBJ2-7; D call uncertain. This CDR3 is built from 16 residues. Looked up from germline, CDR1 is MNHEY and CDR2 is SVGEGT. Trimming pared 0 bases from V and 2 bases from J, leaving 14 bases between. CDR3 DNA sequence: TGTGCCAGCAGTTACTCGATGAGGATGGGCGCCTACGAGCAGTACTTC. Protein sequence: CASSYSMRMGAYEQYF.

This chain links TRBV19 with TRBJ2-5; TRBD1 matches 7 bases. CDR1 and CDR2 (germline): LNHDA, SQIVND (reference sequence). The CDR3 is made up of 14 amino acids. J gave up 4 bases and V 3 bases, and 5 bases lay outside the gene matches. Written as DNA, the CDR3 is TGTGCCAGTAGTATCCAGACAGGGTCAGAGACCCAGTACTTC. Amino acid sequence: CASSIQTGSETQYF.

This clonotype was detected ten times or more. For the CDR3, the DNA is TGTGCCAGCTCACGGGAACTAGCGGTCGTTAATGAGCAGTTCTTC. Protein: CASSRELAVVNEQFF. This chain connects TRBV18 to TRBJ2-1, with 8 bases identical to TRBD2. The J segment lost 7 bases and the V segment lost 4 bases, leaving 9 bases of the junction unmatched. Germline CDR1 is KGHSH and CDR2 is LQKENI. The CDR3 loop spans 15 amino acids.

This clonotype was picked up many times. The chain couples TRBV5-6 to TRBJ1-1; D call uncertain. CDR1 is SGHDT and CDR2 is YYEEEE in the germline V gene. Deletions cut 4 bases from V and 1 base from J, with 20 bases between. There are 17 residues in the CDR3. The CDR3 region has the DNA TGTGCCAGCAGCCAAGAGGAGAGAGGTCCAGGGAACACTGAAGCTTTCTTT. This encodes CASSQEERGPGNTEAFF.

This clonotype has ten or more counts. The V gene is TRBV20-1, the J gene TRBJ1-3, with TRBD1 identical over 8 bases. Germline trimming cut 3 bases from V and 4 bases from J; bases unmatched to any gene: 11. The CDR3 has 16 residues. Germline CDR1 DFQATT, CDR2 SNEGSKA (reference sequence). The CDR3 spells CSASTSQGASGNTIYF. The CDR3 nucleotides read TGCAGTGCTAGTACTTCCCAGGGGGCGTCCGGAAACACCATATATTTT.

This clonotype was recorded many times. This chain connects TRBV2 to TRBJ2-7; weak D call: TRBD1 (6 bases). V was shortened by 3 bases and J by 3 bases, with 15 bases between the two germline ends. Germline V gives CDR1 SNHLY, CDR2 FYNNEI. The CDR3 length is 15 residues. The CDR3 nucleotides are TGTGCCAGCAGTGAGGGTTTGGACAGAAACTACGAGCAGTACTTC. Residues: CASSEGLDRNYEQYF.

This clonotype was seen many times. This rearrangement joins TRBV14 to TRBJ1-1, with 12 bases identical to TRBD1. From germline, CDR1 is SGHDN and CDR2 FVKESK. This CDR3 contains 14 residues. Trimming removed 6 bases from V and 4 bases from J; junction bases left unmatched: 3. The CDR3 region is CASRGTGGTTEAFF. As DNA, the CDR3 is TGTGCCAGCAGGGGGACAGGGGGCACCACTGAAGCTTTCTTT.

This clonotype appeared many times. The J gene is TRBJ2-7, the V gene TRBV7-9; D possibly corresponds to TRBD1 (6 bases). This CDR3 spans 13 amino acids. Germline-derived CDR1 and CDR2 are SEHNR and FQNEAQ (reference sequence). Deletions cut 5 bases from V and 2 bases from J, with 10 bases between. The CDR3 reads CASSLGQPYEQYF. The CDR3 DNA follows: TGTGCCAGCAGCCTCGGACAGCCCTACGAGCAGTACTTC.

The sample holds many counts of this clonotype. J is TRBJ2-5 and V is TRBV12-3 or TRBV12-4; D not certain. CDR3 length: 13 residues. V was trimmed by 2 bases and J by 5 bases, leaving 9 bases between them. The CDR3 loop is CASSLWAGETQYF. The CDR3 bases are TGTGCCAGCAGTTTATGGGCCGGGGAGACCCAGTACTTC.

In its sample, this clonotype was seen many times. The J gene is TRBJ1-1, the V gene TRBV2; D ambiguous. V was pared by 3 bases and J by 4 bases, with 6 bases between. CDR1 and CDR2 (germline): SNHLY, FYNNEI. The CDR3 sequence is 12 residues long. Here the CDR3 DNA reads TGTGCCAGCAGTGATGGGAGCACTGAAGCTTTCTTT. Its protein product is CASSDGSTEAFF.

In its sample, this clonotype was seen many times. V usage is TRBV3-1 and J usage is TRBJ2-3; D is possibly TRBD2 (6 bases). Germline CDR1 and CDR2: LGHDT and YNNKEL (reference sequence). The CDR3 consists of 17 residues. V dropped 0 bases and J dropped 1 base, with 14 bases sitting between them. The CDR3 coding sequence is TGTGCCAGCAGCCAAGATCAGGCGGGGTGGGGCACAGATACGCAGTATTTT. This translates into CASSQDQAGWGTDTQYF.

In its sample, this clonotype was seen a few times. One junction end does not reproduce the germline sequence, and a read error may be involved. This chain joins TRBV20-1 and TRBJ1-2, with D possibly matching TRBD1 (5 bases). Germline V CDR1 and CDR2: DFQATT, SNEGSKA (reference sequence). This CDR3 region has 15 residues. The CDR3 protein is CSAGDLGGLDYGYTF. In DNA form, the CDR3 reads TGCAGTGCTGGAGACCTCGGGGGATTAGACTATGGCTACACCTTC.

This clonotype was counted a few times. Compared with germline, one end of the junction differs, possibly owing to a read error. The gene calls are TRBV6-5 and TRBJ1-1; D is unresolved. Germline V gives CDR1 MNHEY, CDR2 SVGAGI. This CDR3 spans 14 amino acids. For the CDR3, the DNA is TGTGCCGGCAGTTACGGCCCAGCGAACACTGAAGCTTTCTTT. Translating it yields CAGSYGPANTEAFF.

The CDR3 loop reads CATVGGGSTDTQYF. The CDR3 region has the DNA TGTGCCACCGTTGGAGGGGGAAGCACAGATACGCAGTATTTT. The gene calls are TRBV2 and TRBJ2-3, with D perhaps given as TRBD1 or TRBD2 (6 bases each). The V end lost 10 bases, the J end lost 0 bases, and 14 bases lay between the germline ends. The CDR3 covers 14 residues. Germline-derived CDR1 and CDR2 are SNHLY and FYNNEI.

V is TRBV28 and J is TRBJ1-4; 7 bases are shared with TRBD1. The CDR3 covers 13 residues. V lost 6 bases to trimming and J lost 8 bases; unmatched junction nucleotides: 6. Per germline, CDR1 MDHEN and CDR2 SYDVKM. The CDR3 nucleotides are TGTGCCAGCAGCAGACAGGGATACGAAAAACTGTTTTTT. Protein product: CASSRQGYEKLFF.

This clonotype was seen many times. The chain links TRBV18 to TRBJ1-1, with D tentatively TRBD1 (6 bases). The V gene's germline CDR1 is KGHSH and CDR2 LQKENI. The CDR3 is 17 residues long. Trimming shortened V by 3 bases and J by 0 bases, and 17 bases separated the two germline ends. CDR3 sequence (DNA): TGTGCCAGCTCACCCCGCGGACAGTCACCGATGAACACTGAAGCTTTCTTT. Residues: CASSPRGQSPMNTEAFF. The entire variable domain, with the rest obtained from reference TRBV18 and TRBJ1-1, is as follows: NAGVMQNPRHLVRRRGQEARLRCSPMKGHSHVYWYRQLPEEGLKFMVYLQKENIIDESGMPKERFSAEFPKEGPSILRIQQVVRGDSAAYFCASSPRGQSPMNTEAFFGQGTRLTVV.

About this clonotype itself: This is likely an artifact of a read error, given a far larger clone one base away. The CDR3 loop is CASRPGQGGTDTQYF. The CDR3 nucleotides are TGTGCCAGCAGACCGGGACAGGGAGGCACAGATACGCAGTATTTT. The J gene is TRBJ2-3, the V gene TRBV13; TRBD1 matches 9 bases. V lost 6 bases to trimming and J lost 1 base; unmatched junction nucleotides: 5. CDR1 and CDR2 (germline): PRHDT, FYEKMQ (reference sequence). The CDR3 loop spans 15 amino acids.

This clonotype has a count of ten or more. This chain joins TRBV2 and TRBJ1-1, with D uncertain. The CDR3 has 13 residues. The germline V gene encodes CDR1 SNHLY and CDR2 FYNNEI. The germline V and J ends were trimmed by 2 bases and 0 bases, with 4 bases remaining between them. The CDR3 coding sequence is TGTGCCAGCAGTGAACACATGAACACTGAAGCTTTCTTT. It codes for CASSEHMNTEAFF.

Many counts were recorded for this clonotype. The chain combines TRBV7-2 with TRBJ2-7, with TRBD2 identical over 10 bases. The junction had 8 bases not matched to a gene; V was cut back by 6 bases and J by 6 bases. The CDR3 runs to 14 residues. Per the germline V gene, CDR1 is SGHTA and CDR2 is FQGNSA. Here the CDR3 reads CASRDSSGRSEQYF. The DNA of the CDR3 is TGTGCCAGCAGGGATTCTAGCGGGAGATCCGAGCAGTACTTC.

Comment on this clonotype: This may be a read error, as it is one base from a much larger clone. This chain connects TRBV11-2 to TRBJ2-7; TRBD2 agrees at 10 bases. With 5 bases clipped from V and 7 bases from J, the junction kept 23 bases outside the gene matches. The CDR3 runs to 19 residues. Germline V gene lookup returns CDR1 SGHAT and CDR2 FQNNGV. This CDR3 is CASSRISGTSVLSYNEQYF. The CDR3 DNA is TGTGCCAGCAGCCGAATCTCCGGGACTAGCGTCCTCTCCTACAATGAGCAGTACTTC.

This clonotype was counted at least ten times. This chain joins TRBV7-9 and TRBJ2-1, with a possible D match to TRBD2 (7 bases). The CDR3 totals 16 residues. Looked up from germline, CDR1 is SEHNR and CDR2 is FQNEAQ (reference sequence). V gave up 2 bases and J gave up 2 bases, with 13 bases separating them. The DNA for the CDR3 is TGTGCCAGCAGCTTAAAGGGGGGGACGCCCTACAATGAGCAGTTCTTC. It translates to CASSLKGGTPYNEQFF.

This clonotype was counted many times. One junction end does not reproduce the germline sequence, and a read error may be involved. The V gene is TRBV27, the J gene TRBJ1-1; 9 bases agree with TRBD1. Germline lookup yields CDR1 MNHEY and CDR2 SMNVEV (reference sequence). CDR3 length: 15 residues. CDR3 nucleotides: TGTGCCAGCACCCCAACCGGGACAGGGAACGCTGAAGCTTTCTTT. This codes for CASTPTGTGNAEAFF.

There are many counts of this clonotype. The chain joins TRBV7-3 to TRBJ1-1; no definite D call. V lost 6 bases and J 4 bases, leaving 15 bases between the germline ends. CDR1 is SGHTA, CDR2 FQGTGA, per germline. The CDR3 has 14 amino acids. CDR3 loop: CASRAGRTTTEAFF. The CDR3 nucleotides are TGTGCCAGCAGAGCCGGGAGAACGACCACTGAAGCTTTCTTT.

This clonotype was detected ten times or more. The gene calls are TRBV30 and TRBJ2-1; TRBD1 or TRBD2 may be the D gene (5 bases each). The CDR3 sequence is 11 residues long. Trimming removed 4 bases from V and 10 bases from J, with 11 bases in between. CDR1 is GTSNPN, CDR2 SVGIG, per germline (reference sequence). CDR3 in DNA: TGTGCCTGGACGGGACCGAAAGAGCAGTTCTTC. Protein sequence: CAWTGPKEQFF.

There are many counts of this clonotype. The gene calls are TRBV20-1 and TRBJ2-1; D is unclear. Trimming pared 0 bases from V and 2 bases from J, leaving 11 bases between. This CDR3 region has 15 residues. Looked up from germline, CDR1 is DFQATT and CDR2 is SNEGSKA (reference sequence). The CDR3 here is CSARDRELPYNEQFF. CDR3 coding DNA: TGCAGTGCTAGAGATCGAGAGCTGCCCTACAATGAGCAGTTCTTC.

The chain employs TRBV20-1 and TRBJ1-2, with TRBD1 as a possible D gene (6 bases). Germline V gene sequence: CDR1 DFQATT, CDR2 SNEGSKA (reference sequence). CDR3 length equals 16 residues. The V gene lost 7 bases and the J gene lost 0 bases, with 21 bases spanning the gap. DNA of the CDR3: TGCAGTGGAGCCCCTCAGGACAGTCCCACTAACTATGGCTACACCTTC. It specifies CSGAPQDSPTNYGYTF.

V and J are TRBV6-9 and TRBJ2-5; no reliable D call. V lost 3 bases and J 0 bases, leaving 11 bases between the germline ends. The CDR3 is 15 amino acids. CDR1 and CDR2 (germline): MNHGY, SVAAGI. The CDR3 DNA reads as TGTGCCAGCAGTTACTCTGGCCCTTACCAAGAGACCCAGTACTTC. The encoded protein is CASSYSGPYQETQYF.

The CDR3 spells CASSSSSRGETQYF. The CDR3 region has the DNA TGCGCCAGCAGCTCCAGTAGTCGCGGAGAGACCCAGTACTTC. The V and J genes are TRBV5-1 and TRBJ2-1; D is unclear. The tail of the sequence fits TRBJ2-5 better, so the J call may be wrong. The CDR3 extends over 14 amino acids. Looked up from germline, CDR1 is SGHRS and CDR2 is YFSETQ.

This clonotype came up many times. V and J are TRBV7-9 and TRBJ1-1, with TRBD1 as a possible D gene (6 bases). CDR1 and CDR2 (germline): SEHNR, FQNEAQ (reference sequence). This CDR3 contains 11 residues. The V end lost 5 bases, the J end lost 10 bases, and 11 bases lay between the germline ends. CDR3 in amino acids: CASSPGVGAFF. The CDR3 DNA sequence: TGTGCCAGCAGCCCAGGGGTTGGAGCTTTCTTT.

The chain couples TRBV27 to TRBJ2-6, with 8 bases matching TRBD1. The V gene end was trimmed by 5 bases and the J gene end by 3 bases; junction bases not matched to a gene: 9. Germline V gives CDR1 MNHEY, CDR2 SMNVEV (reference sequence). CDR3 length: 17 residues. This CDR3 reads CASSLRTGSSGANVLTF. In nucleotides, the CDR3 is TGTGCCAGCAGTCTCCGGACAGGGTCTAGTGGGGCCAACGTCCTGACTTTC.